This T cell receptor (beta chain) was found in a study of CD8 T cells in Susac syndrome. The T cells that were sequenced for TCR beta were CD8+ and CD4+ cells from blood. The patients serving as multiple sclerosis controls were treatment-naive. They had stable or active relapsing-remitting disease and fulfilled revised McDonald criteria. Both CD4+ and CD8+ T cells were negatively isolated, and TEMRA cells underwent FACS enrichment. An amount of RNA that ranged from roughly 0.45 to 1 ug was reverse transcribed with random hexamers. Across 54 Vbeta and 13 Jbeta, immunoSEQ multiplex PCR amplified TCR beta CDR3. MiXCR, run by TCRdb on the immunoSEQ multiplex PCR reads, gives a single entry per CDR3 protein. The repertoire holds about 280,000 distinct CDR3 sequences, 70% to 90% seen once, with approximately 0.11% in the top ten. In germline, CDR1 is SNHLY, CDR2 FYNNEI. CDR3 length equals 14 residues. Trimming pared 1 base from V and 5 bases from J, leaving 11 bases between.

The sequencing sample was made of CD8+ T cells from PBMCs. The sequence was obtained from a human donor with multiple sclerosis. The chain uses TRBV2 and TRBJ2-5, with D hard to call. CDR3 loop: CASSEGEPWETQYF. In DNA form, the CDR3 reads TGTGCCAGCAGTGAAGGAGAACCGTGGGAGACCCAGTACTTC.